The 17 T cell receptor beta chains listed next were all sequenced from one sample in a study of T cell responses to AZD1222 COVID-19 vaccine. Libraries were prepared by immunoSEQ multiplex PCR; TCRdb keeps only in-frame clonotypes and omits some of them. The data hold 95,000 to 110,000 clones, with about nine tenths observed a single time. Specimen: peripheral blood, collected on day 0 of AZD1222 vaccination. The receptors were sampled from an adult in good health.

With respect to this clone: A junction boundary mismatches the germline segment, possibly from a read error. This sequence joins TRBV7-2 and TRBJ2-7; tentatively, D is TRBD2 (5 bases). The CDR3 length is 16 residues. Per germline, CDR1 SGHTA and CDR2 FQGNSA. As DNA, the CDR3 is TGTGCCAGCACCTTAGGTTTGTCGGGGTCCTCCTACGAGCAGTACTTC. The encoded protein is CASTLGLSGSSYEQYF.

The gene calls are TRBV27 and TRBJ1-2, with D possibly TRBD1 on 6 matching bases. Trimming stripped 2 bases from V and 4 bases from J, with 11 bases between. The CDR3 runs 14 residues. Germline CDR1 MNHEY, CDR2 SMNVEV (reference sequence). CDR3 residues: CASSLGARGYGYTF. The CDR3 nucleotides are TGTGCCAGCAGTTTAGGGGCCAGGGGCTATGGCTACACCTTC.

The chain recombines TRBV6-2 or TRBV6-3 with TRBJ1-1; D is perhaps TRBD1 (5 bases). The germline gives CDR1 MNHEY, CDR2 SVGEGT. V lost 0 bases and J 5 bases, leaving 10 bases between the germline ends. This CDR3 region has 14 residues. CDR3 coding DNA: TGTGCCAGCAGTTACTCCTCAGGGAGGACTGAAGCTTTCTTT. This gives the protein CASSYSSGRTEAFF.

This clone was counted a single time. The chain uses TRBV28 and TRBJ1-2, with 7 bases identical to TRBD1. The CDR3 length is 14 residues. With V trimmed by 3 bases and J by 6 bases, 7 bases remained unmatched. Germline loops: CDR1 MDHEN, CDR2 SYDVKM. The chain's CDR3 is CASSLEGARDGYTF. The DNA for the CDR3 is TGTGCCAGCAGTTTGGAGGGGGCGCGGGATGGCTACACCTTC.

This clone has more than one count but fewer than ten. The gene calls are TRBV4-1 and TRBJ1-2; D is undetermined. The germline V and J ends were trimmed by 4 bases and 4 bases, with 16 bases remaining between them. The CDR3 consists of 15 residues. Looked up from germline, CDR1 is MGHRA and CDR2 is YSYEKL. The CDR3 spells CASSPAFGSRYGYTF. DNA for the CDR3: TGCGCCAGCAGCCCAGCCTTCGGGAGCCGCTATGGCTACACCTTC.

The chain recombines TRBV28 with TRBJ2-3; TRBD2 aligns across 12 bases. J lost 2 bases, V lost 4 bases, and 7 bases had no gene match. Germline V CDR1 and CDR2: MDHEN, SYDVKM. This CDR3 has 17 residues. The CDR3 nucleotides read TGTGCCAGCAGTTGGGTACTAGCGGGAGGCCCCACAGATACGCAGTATTTT. It yields the protein CASSWVLAGGPTDTQYF.

The J gene is TRBJ1-5, the V gene TRBV6-1, with D uncertain. V shed 1 base and J shed 6 bases, with 10 bases lying between them. This CDR3 has 14 amino acids. Germline assignment: CDR1 MNHNS and CDR2 SASEGT. The CDR3 DNA reads as TGTGCCAGCAGTGAAGGCAGGTTCCGTCAGCCCCAGCATTTT. Its translation: CASSEGRFRQPQHF.

The chain has TRBV25-1 and TRBJ2-1; D not certain. The ends were cut back, 4 bases at V and 8 bases at J, with 9 bases in the middle. Germline V lookup: CDR1 MGHDK, CDR2 SYGVNS. There are 12 residues in the CDR3. The CDR3 DNA follows: TGTGCCAGCAGTGGAACTATCGATGAGCAGTTCTTC. Translated: CASSGTIDEQFF.

This clone was detected only once. The rearrangement uses TRBV19 and TRBJ2-5; no firm D call. The V end lost 3 bases, the J end lost 5 bases, and 13 bases lay between the germline ends. The CDR3 spans 14 residues. Germline CDR1 reads LNHDA; CDR2 reads SQIVND (reference sequence). The CDR3 DNA is TGTGCCAGTAGTATCTTTAGCTCCGGGGAGACCCAGTACTTC. Protein sequence: CASSIFSSGETQYF.

This clone has just one count. This chain uses TRBV15 with TRBJ2-2; TRBD2 matches 13 bases. The CDR3 spans 17 residues. The J segment lost 7 bases and the V segment lost 3 bases, leaving 8 bases of the junction unmatched. Germline loops: CDR1 LNHNV, CDR2 YYDKDF (reference sequence). The CDR3 sequence is CATSSGGLAGVGGELFF. CDR3 in DNA: TGTGCCACCAGCAGCGGTGGACTAGCGGGAGTAGGCGGGGAGCTGTTTTTT. Variable domain in full (rest from reference TRBV15 and TRBJ2-2): DAMVIQNPRYQVTQFGKPVTLSCSQTLNHNVMYWYQQKSSQAPKLLFHYYDKDFNNEADTPDNFQSRRPNTSFCFLDIRSPGLGDTAMYLCATSSGGLAGVGGELFFGEGSRLTVL.

This clone was picked up a small number of times. The rearrangement joins TRBV2 to TRBJ1-2; D ambiguous. CDR3 length equals 14 residues. Trimming pared 3 bases from V and 1 base from J, leaving 9 bases between. The germline V gene has CDR1 SNHLY and CDR2 FYNNEI. The CDR3 sequence: CASSEGARNYGYTF. The CDR3 coding sequence is TGTGCCAGCAGTGAGGGCGCCCGTAACTATGGCTACACCTTC.

J is TRBJ1-1 and V is TRBV5-1; the D gene is possibly TRBD1 (6 bases). This CDR3 is built from 11 residues. Germline loops: CDR1 SGHRS, CDR2 YFSETQ. V dropped 4 bases and J dropped 8 bases, with 9 bases sitting between them. Here the CDR3 reads CASSIGGEAFF. The CDR3 nucleotides read TGCGCCAGCAGCATAGGGGGAGAAGCTTTCTTT.

The chain combines TRBV14 with TRBJ2-3; D unclear. The ends were cut back, 0 bases at V and 0 bases at J, with 16 bases in the middle. Germline CDR1 reads SGHDN; CDR2 reads FVKESK. The CDR3 extends over 18 amino acids. The CDR3 nucleotides are TGTGCCAGCAGCCAAGACGGACCCCAATCGACTAGCACAGATACGCAGTATTTT. Its translation is CASSQDGPQSTSTDTQYF. The full variable domain, rest sourced from reference TRBV14 and TRBJ2-3, is EAGVTQFPSHSVIEKGQTVTLRCDPISGHDNLYWYRRVMGKEIKFLLHFVKESKQDESGMPNNRFLAERTGGTYSTLKVQPAELEDSGVYFCASSQDGPQSTSTDTQYFGPGTRLTVL.

Within the sample, this clone is medium-sized. The chain links TRBV4-3 to TRBJ1-2; 9 bases line up with TRBD1. V lost 0 bases to trimming and J lost 7 bases; unmatched junction nucleotides: 3. The CDR3 spans 14 residues. The V gene's germline CDR1 is LGHNA and CDR2 YSLEER. The CDR3 region is CASSQEGQGLGYTF. The CDR3 DNA follows: TGCGCCAGCAGCCAAGAGGGACAGGGACTTGGCTACACCTTC.

This sequence joins TRBV29-1 and TRBJ2-7; tentative D call: TRBD1 (5 bases). V lost 6 bases and J lost 2, with 14 bases in between. Germline CDR1 reads SQVTM; CDR2 reads ANQGSEA. This CDR3 is 13 amino acids long. The CDR3 spells CSVIRADTYEQYF. DNA for the CDR3: TGCAGCGTCATCAGGGCCGACACCTACGAGCAGTACTTC.

The genes are TRBV21-1 and TRBJ1-6; the D call of TRBD1 is as the table states it, not checked on the DNA. TRBV21-1 is assigned pseudogene status. This CDR3 is built from 16 residues. The CDR3 DNA reads as TGTGCCAGCAGCAAACTCCGGGACAGATATAATTCACCCCTCCACTTT. As protein: CASSKLRDRYNSPLHF.

The chain joins TRBV10-3 to TRBJ1-6, with 8 bases matching TRBD1. This CDR3 is 14 amino acids long. The germline V gene encodes CDR1 ENHRY and CDR2 SYGVKD. With V trimmed by 4 bases and J by 6 bases, 2 bases remained unmatched. The DNA of the CDR3 is TGTGCCATCAGTGGGGGGACAGGTAATTCACCCCTCCACTTT. This encodes CAISGGTGNSPLHF.